The 7 T cell receptor beta chains given below trace back to one sample, sequenced in a study of T cell responses to AZD1222 COVID-19 vaccine. The table came from immunoSEQ multiplex PCR; TCRdb's copy has only in-frame clones and leaves some out. The sample carries about 72,000 clones, about nine tenths recorded once. The sample in question was peripheral blood, obtained 28 days after the second AZD1222 dose. These receptors were collected from an adult who received the AZD1222 COVID-19 vaccine.

This chain joins TRBV20-1 and TRBJ2-3, with D unclear. Germline values: CDR1 DFQATT, CDR2 SNEGSKA (reference sequence). V lost 3 bases to trimming and J lost 2 bases, with 3 bases between them. The CDR3 has 11 amino acids. The CDR3 DNA reads as TGCAGTGCTAGGGTCACAGATACGCAGTATTTT. This encodes CSARVTDTQYF.

For the CDR3, the DNA is TGTGCCAGCAGGACAGGGGGCAAGGCGCCTGAAGCTTTCTTT. Encoded protein: CASRTGGKAPEAFF. This chain connects TRBV6-5 to TRBJ1-1, with 10 bases fitting TRBD1. The V and J ends lost 6 bases and 6 bases, in that order; junction bases with no gene match: 7. From germline, CDR1 is MNHEY and CDR2 SVGAGI. This CDR3 is built from 14 residues.

The chain uses TRBV4-1 and TRBJ2-1; the match to TRBD2 covers 8 bases. CDR1 is MGHRA and CDR2 is YSYEKL in the germline V gene. This CDR3 region has 17 residues. Germline trimming cut 1 base from V and 9 bases from J; bases unmatched to any gene: 14. The CDR3 spells CASSQVPGGPSAPEQFF. Written as DNA, the CDR3 is TGCGCCAGCAGCCAAGTCCCGGGAGGGCCTTCCGCTCCTGAGCAGTTCTTC.

Here the CDR3 DNA reads TGTGCCAGCTCACCCAGTTCAGGGGTTGGGAATGAGCAGTTCTTC. Translation: CASSPSSGVGNEQFF. The chain links TRBV18 to TRBJ2-1, with D possibly being TRBD1 (6 bases). Germline CDR1 and CDR2: KGHSH and LQKENI. The CDR3 is made up of 15 amino acids. Trimming cost V 3 bases and J 7 bases, with 16 bases left between them.

The chain recombines TRBV11-2 with TRBJ2-2; 9 nucleotides agree with TRBD2. This CDR3 is 15 amino acids long. The trim removed 3 bases at V and 6 bases at J, leaving 5 bases unmatched. Germline-derived CDR1 and CDR2 are SGHAT and FQNNGV. CDR3: CASSLASGIPGELFF. The CDR3 nucleotides are TGTGCCAGCAGCTTGGCTAGCGGGATCCCCGGGGAGCTGTTTTTT. Complete variable domain (other parts from reference TRBV11-2 and TRBJ2-2): EAGVAQSPRYKIIEKRQSVAFWCNPISGHATLYWYQQILGQGPKLLIQFQNNGVVDDSQLPKDRFSAERLKGVDSTLKIQPAKLEDSAVYLCASSLASGIPGELFFGEGSRLTVL.

This chain links TRBV6-5 with TRBJ2-1; D possibly uses TRBD1 or TRBD2 (6 bases each). The CDR3 consists of 12 residues. CDR1 and CDR2 from the germline V gene are MNHEY and SVGAGI. V lost 6 bases and J 8 bases, leaving 11 bases between the germline ends. DNA of the CDR3: TGTGCCAGCAGCCCGAGGGGGGATGAGCAGTTCTTC. Protein: CASSPRGDEQFF.

The chain has TRBV6-2 or TRBV6-3 and TRBJ1-5, with 9 positions matching TRBD1. The CDR3 is made up of 16 amino acids. Germline V CDR1 and CDR2: MNHEY, SVGEGT. V trimming: 0 bases; J trimming: 6 bases; junction bases outside the gene matches: 6. The CDR3 nucleotides are TGTGCCAGCAGTTACTCGGGACAGGGATTTGGTCAGCCCCAGCATTTT. This encodes CASSYSGQGFGQPQHF.